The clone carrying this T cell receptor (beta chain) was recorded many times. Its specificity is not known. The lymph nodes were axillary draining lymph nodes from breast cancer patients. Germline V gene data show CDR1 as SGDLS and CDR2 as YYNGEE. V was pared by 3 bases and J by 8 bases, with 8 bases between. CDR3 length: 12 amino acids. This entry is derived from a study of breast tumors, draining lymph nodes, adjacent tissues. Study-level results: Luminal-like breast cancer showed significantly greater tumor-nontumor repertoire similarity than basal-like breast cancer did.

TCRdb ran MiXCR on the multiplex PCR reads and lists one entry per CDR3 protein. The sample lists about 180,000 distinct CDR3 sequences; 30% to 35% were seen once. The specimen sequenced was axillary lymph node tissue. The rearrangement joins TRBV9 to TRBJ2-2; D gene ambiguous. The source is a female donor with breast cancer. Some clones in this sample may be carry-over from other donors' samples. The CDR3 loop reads CASSESTGELFF. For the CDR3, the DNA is TGTGCCAGCAGCGAGTCCACGGGGGAGCTGTTTTTT.